The rows below give T cell receptor beta chains drawn from one sample of a study of control samples from healthy donors and cancer patients. TCRdb's copy holds only in-frame clones and misses some; the assay was immunoSEQ multiplex PCR. Of roughly 95,000 clones listed, roughly nine tenths are singletons. Sequenced sample: blood. These receptors all stem from a young woman in good health. The CDR3 runs from the conserved cysteine through the conserved F or W. A D gene is named only where the DNA matches it firmly. Rows give clone size only sometimes, using once, few, many, or a class for an expanded clone.

J,V,D,size,DNA,CDR3
TRBJ1-5,TRBV27,NA,NA,TGTGCCAGCAGCGAAGGAAGTTATAGCAATCAGCCCCAGCATTTT,CASSEGSYSNQPQHF
TRBJ1-2,TRBV19,TRBD1,NA,TGTGCCAGTAGGCAGGGGGACTATGGCTACACCTTC,CASRQGDYGYTF
TRBJ2-5,TRBV27,TRBD1,NA,TGTGCCAGCAGTTCGGGGACAGGGAACGCAGAGACCCAGTACTTC,CASSSGTGNAETQYF
TRBJ1-5,TRBV5-1,NA,NA,TGCGCCAGCAGCCCCAGGGCGGGCAATCAGCCCCAGCATTTT,CASSPRAGNQPQHF
TRBJ1-2,TRBV28,NA,few,TGTGCCAGCCGAGGGACCGCGAGACTCTATGGCTACACCTTC,CASRGTARLYGYTF
TRBJ2-2,TRBV7-9,TRBD2,NA,TGTGCCAGCGGAACTAGCGGGAGTGATGGCGGGGAGCTGTTTTTT,CASGTSGSDGGELFF
TRBJ2-3,TRBV6-1,NA,NA,TGTGCCAGCAGTGAACTTGTGGGGGGGGGCCGTACAGATACGCAGTATTTT,CASSELVGGGRTDTQYF
TRBJ2-7,TRBV27,TRBD1,NA,TGTGCCAGCACCTCCCGGGACAGGGTCTACGAGCAGTACTTC,CASTSRDRVYEQYF
TRBJ1-1,TRBV15,NA,NA,TGTGCCACCAGCAGAGATCGGATGGGATGGGGCAGTAGAACTGAAGCTTTCTTT,CATSRDRMGWGSRTEAFF
TRBJ2-1,TRBV5-1,TRBD1,NA,TGCGCCAGCAGCGCTCGGACAGGCTCCTACAATGAGCAGTTCTTC,CASSARTGSYNEQFF
TRBJ2-2,TRBV12-3/TRBV12-4,NA,NA,TGTGCCAGCAGTTTTGATCTCACCGGGGAGCTGTTTTTT,CASSFDLTGELFF
TRBJ1-6,TRBV15,NA,NA,TGTGCCACCAGCAGAGGACAGGTTCCACTTACACCCCTCCACTTT,CATSRGQVPLTPLHF
TRBJ2-7,TRBV5-1,NA,NA,TGCGCCAGCAGAACCGCGGGATTAAGCGACGAGCAGTACTTC,CASRTAGLSDEQYF
TRBJ1-3,TRBV9,NA,NA,TGTGCCAGCAGCGTAACCTTGGGGGAATCTGGAAACACCATATATTTT,CASSVTLGESGNTIYF
TRBJ1-2,TRBV12-3/TRBV12-4,NA,NA,TGTGCCAGCAAGACTAATAACTATGGCTACACCTTC,CASKTNNYGYTF
TRBJ1-1,TRBV3-1/TRBV3-2,NA,NA,TGTGCCAGCAGCTTTTTATCTCGGCAGGGGGAAGCTTTCTTT,CASSFLSRQGEAFF
TRBJ1-6,TRBV6-5,TRBD1,NA,TGTGCCAGCGCCCGGGACAGCCTGAATTCACCCCTCCACTTT,CASARDSLNSPLHF
TRBJ2-2,TRBV6-4,NA,NA,TGTGCCAGCAGTGAAGAGAGAACTGTCGGGGAGCTGTTTTTT,CASSEERTVGELFF
TRBJ1-1,TRBV5-4,NA,NA,TGTGCCAGCAGCTTAGGGCAAGCCCGGAGAACTGAAGCTTTCTTT,CASSLGQARRTEAFF
TRBJ2-3,TRBV3-1/TRBV3-2,TRBD2,few,TGTGCCAGCAGCCAAGTCGTAGCGGGGGGGGCGTCAGATACGCAGTATTTT,CASSQVVAGGASDTQYF
TRBJ1-6,TRBV27,NA,NA,TGTGCCAGCAGTTTATGGGGGGCAGCCTATAATTCACCCCTCCACTTT,CASSLWGAAYNSPLHF
TRBJ1-5,TRBV30,NA,NA,TGTGCCTGGAGTGGGGATAGCAATCAGCCCCAGCATTTT,CAWSGDSNQPQHF
TRBJ2-1,TRBV5-1,TRBD1,NA,TGCGCCAGCAGCCCCGGGGACAGGGCATTTGAGCAGTTCTTC,CASSPGDRAFEQFF
TRBJ2-5,TRBV7-7,TRBD2,NA,TGTGCCAGCAGCCTTCGACTAGCGGGAGGTATAGAGACCCAGTACTTC,CASSLRLAGGIETQYF
TRBJ1-1,TRBV5-1,TRBD1,NA,TGCGCCAGCAGCGGGACAGCCTACGTAGCTTTCTTT,CASSGTAYVAFF
TRBJ1-6,TRBV5-1,TRBD1,NA,TGCGCCAGCAGCTTGGTGGGGACAGGAAATTCACCCCTCCACTTT,CASSLVGTGNSPLHF
TRBJ1-2,TRBV28,NA,NA,TGTGCCAGCATGGTGCCAGCTAACTATGGCTACACCTTC,CASMVPANYGYTF
TRBJ1-5,TRBV3-1/TRBV3-2,NA,NA,TGTGCCAGCAGCCCTCGGGGGGGCAGCAATCAGCCCCAGCATTTT,CASSPRGGSNQPQHF
TRBJ2-7,TRBV11-2,NA,NA,TGTGCCAGCAGCTTGGGACTTACCTACGAGCAGTACTTC,CASSLGLTYEQYF